This T cell receptor beta chain was captured by sequencing in a study of spatial heterogeneity in lung cancer. Study-wide background: PBMC samples from follow-up, where available, were sequenced a median of around two years after resection. Points from the study as a whole: Ubiquitous, expanded tumor-derived TCRs were more frequently observed in blood at resection than at follow-up.

Each TCR cDNA molecule carried a unique molecular identifier. TCRdb re-called the 5' RACE reads through MiXCR, storing one row per CDR3 protein. The sample holds 15,000 to 20,000 distinct CDR3 sequences, around 9.6% seen once. Described time point: blood at routine non-recurrence follow-up after resection. This clonotype was seen at least ten times. Antigen: not known. Germline V CDR1 and CDR2: SGHNT, YENEEA. Trimming shortened V by 1 base and J by 2 bases, and 12 bases separated the two germline ends. The CDR3 contains 16 residues. This specimen consisted of PBMCs, obtained at follow-up. The clonotype comes from a male donor with early-stage non-small cell lung cancer. The rearrangement joins TRBV11-3 to TRBJ2-1, with D unresolved. This CDR3 is CASSLAVGSAYNEQFF. For the CDR3, the DNA is TGTGCCAGCAGCTTAGCGGTGGGGTCGGCCTACAATGAGCAGTTCTTC. The entire variable domain, with the rest obtained from reference TRBV11-3 and TRBJ2-1, is as follows: EAGVVQSPRYKIIEKKQPVAFWCNPISGHNTLYWYLQNLGQGPELLIRYENEEAVDDSQLPKDRFSAERLKGVDSTLKIQPAELGDSAVYLCASSLAVGSAYNEQFFGPGTRLTVL.